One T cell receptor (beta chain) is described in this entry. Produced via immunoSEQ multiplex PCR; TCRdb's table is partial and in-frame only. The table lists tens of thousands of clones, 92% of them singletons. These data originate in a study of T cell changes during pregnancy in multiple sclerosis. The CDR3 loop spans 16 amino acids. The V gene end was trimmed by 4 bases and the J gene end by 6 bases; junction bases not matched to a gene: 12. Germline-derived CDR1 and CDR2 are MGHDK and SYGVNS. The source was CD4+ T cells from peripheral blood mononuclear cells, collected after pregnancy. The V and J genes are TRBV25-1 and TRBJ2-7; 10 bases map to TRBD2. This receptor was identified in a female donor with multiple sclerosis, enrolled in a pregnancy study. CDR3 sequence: CASSGLAGVIWCEQYF. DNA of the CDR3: TGTGCCAGCAGTGGGCTAGCGGGAGTAATTTGGTGCGAGCAGTACTTC.